These 19 T cell receptor beta chains came from one sample sequenced in a study of cytomegalovirus exposure and HLA in healthy donors. The method was immunoSEQ multiplex PCR; TCRdb's version includes in-frame clones alone and lacks a portion of them. Found here are about 180,000 clones, approximately 81% of them singletons; the top ten hold approximately 15%. The sequenced material came from PBMCs. These receptors all come from a man younger than 35 in good health and CMV-seropositive.

The rearrangement links TRBV7-9 to TRBJ2-7, with 13 bases aligning to TRBD2. This CDR3 has 15 residues. Trimming removed 5 bases from V and 5 bases from J; junction bases left unmatched: 6. The germline gives CDR1 SEHNR, CDR2 FQNEAQ (reference sequence). DNA of the CDR3: TGTGCCAGCAGCGGCACTAGCGGGAGGGCCGACGAGCAGTACTTC. Its translation: CASSGTSGRADEQYF.

V usage is TRBV5-6 and J usage is TRBJ1-4, with a possible D match to TRBD1 (6 bases). V lost 7 bases, J lost 0 bases, and 10 bases lay in between. The CDR3 has 14 residues. Germline loops: CDR1 SGHDT, CDR2 YYEEEE. The CDR3 reads CASSGQPTNEKLFF. The CDR3 coding sequence is TGTGCCAGCTCCGGACAGCCAACTAATGAAAAACTGTTTTTT.

The rearrangement links TRBV5-1 to TRBJ1-5, with no clear D. Deletions cut 0 bases from V and 3 bases from J, with 7 bases between. This CDR3 spans 14 amino acids. Looked up from germline, CDR1 is SGHRS and CDR2 is YFSETQ. The CDR3 bases are TGCGCCAGCAGCTTGGGGGAGCCCAATCAGCCCCAGCATTTT. Translating it yields CASSLGEPNQPQHF.

The V and J genes are TRBV23-1 and TRBJ2-3; 7 bases are a match to TRBD2. TRBV23-1 qualifies as an ORF whose function is uncertain. The V segment lost 4 bases and the J segment 5 bases; nucleotides outside the gene matches: 12. The CDR3 is 16 residues long. CDR3: CASSPIRDYPGDTQYF. The DNA for the CDR3 is TGCGCCAGCAGTCCAATCCGGGACTACCCTGGAGATACGCAGTATTTT.

This clone was found a few times. The rearrangement links TRBV11-3 to TRBJ1-2; D gene unclear. The germline V gene has CDR1 SGHNT and CDR2 YENEEA. The V gene lost 6 bases and the J gene lost 9 bases, with 17 bases spanning the gap. This CDR3 contains 13 residues. The CDR3 nucleotides are TGTGCCAGCAGTTTTTTGGAGGGTAAAAGCTACACCTTC. Amino acids: CASSFLEGKSYTF.

The chain joins TRBV30 to TRBJ1-5; the D gene is possibly TRBD1 (5 bases). Per germline, CDR1 GTSNPN and CDR2 SVGIG (reference sequence). V was pared by 2 bases and J by 0 bases, with 14 bases between. CDR3 length equals 16 residues. The CDR3 loop is CAWSPFYQGSNQPQHF. Here the CDR3 DNA reads TGTGCCTGGAGTCCCTTCTACCAGGGTAGCAATCAGCCCCAGCATTTT.

V is TRBV4-1 and J is TRBJ2-1; D perhaps matches TRBD2 (5 bases). V dropped 0 bases and J dropped 5 bases, with 11 bases sitting between them. The CDR3 is 15 amino acids. Germline CDR1 and CDR2: MGHRA and YSYEKL. The CDR3 protein is CASSQDPGIHNEQFF. The CDR3, as DNA: TGCGCCAGCAGCCAAGATCCCGGGATTCACAATGAGCAGTTCTTC.

The CDR3 protein is CASSEFGITGTGVFGYTF. The CDR3 DNA is TGTGCCAGCAGTGAATTTGGTATTACGGGGACAGGGGTGTTTGGCTACACCTTC. The chain recombines TRBV6-1 with TRBJ1-2; the match to TRBD1 covers 10 bases. V trimming: 2 bases; J trimming: 7 bases; junction bases outside the gene matches: 16. The CDR3 totals 18 residues. Per the germline V gene, CDR1 is MNHNS and CDR2 is SASEGT.

The chain recombines TRBV28 with TRBJ2-7; 11 nucleotides align to TRBD2. The CDR3 has 20 amino acids. Trimming took 4 bases from V and 0 from J; bases not matched to a gene: 17. The V gene's germline CDR1 is MDHEN and CDR2 SYDVKM. CDR3 in amino acids: CASSSFGLGLAGGSSYEQYF. The CDR3 region has the DNA TGTGCCAGCAGTTCCTTCGGACTGGGGCTAGCGGGGGGAAGCTCCTACGAGCAGTACTTC.

The chain couples TRBV28 to TRBJ2-3; 8 bases agree with TRBD2. Germline CDR1 and CDR2: MDHEN and SYDVKM. V lost 5 bases, J lost 1 base, and 5 bases stayed unmatched. This CDR3 spans 15 amino acids. The CDR3 DNA reads as TGTGCCAGCAGTGCGGGGGGCAGAGGCACAGATACGCAGTATTTT. As protein: CASSAGGRGTDTQYF.

In its sample, this clone was seen a few times. The rearrangement uses TRBV28 and TRBJ1-5; 9 bases agree with TRBD1. J gave up 6 bases and V 0 bases, and 6 bases lay outside the gene matches. The CDR3 loop spans 16 amino acids. CDR1 MDHEN and CDR2 SYDVKM come from the germline V gene. CDR3 nucleotides: TGTGCCAGCAGTTTATGGGGGGACAGGGCTGGTCAGCCCCAGCATTTT. This codes for CASSLWGDRAGQPQHF.

The V and J genes are TRBV4-1 and TRBJ2-2; 9 bases are shared with TRBD2. Unmatched junction bases numbered 6, after V lost 0 bases and J lost 4 bases. Germline CDR1 reads MGHRA; CDR2 reads YSYEKL. The length of the CDR3 is 17 residues. CDR3 region: CASSQESGGTGTGELFF. DNA for the CDR3: TGCGCCAGCAGCCAAGAGAGCGGGGGGACTGGCACCGGGGAGCTGTTTTTT.

The sample holds one count of this clone. This chain joins TRBV2 and TRBJ2-1, with 9 bases aligning to TRBD2. The CDR3 runs to 15 residues. Germline loops: CDR1 SNHLY, CDR2 FYNNEI. Losses at the gene ends were 5 bases for V and 3 bases for J; bases not matched to a gene: 5. The CDR3 protein is CASSISSGNYNEQFF. The CDR3 DNA follows: TGTGCCAGCAGTATTTCTAGCGGGAACTACAATGAGCAGTTCTTC.

The V call is TRBV6-5, the J call TRBJ2-5; D gene unclear. The CDR3 length is 13 residues. Germline CDR1 and CDR2: MNHEY and SVGAGI. V lost 5 bases and J 1 base, leaving 8 bases between the germline ends. The CDR3 DNA reads TGTGCCAGCAGTATGAGAGTCCAAGAGACCCAGTACTTC. Its protein is CASSMRVQETQYF.

This clone was recorded a few times. The rearrangement joins TRBV2 to TRBJ1-1, with 7 bases lining up with TRBD1. The CDR3 length is 11 residues. Germline loops: CDR1 SNHLY, CDR2 FYNNEI. J gave up 8 bases and V 5 bases, and 2 bases lay outside the gene matches. Here the CDR3 reads CASSLDREAFF. In nucleotides, the CDR3 is TGTGCCAGCAGTTTGGACAGGGAAGCTTTCTTT.

This chain links TRBV7-3 with TRBJ2-7; 7 positions match TRBD1. V lost 5 bases to trimming and J lost 1 base; unmatched junction nucleotides: 2. Germline V gene lookup returns CDR1 SGHTA and CDR2 FQGTGA. The CDR3 sequence is 13 residues long. As DNA, the CDR3 is TGTGCCAGCAGCCAGGGGGAGTCCTACGAGCAGTACTTC. The encoded protein is CASSQGESYEQYF.

The chain is built from TRBV10-2 and TRBJ2-2, with 10 nucleotides matching TRBD1. V shed 3 bases and J 7 bases; nucleotides not matched to a gene: 8. The CDR3 loop spans 16 amino acids. Germline V gene lookup returns CDR1 WSHSY and CDR2 SAAADI. The CDR3, as DNA: TGCGCCAGCAGTGACCCGGGACAGGGGTCCTTCGGGGAGCTGTTTTTT. It encodes CASSDPGQGSFGELFF.

The chain has TRBV19 and TRBJ2-3, with 7 bases fitting TRBD1. There are 15 residues in the CDR3. Per germline, CDR1 LNHDA and CDR2 SQIVND (reference sequence). V trimming: 2 bases; J trimming: 4 bases; junction bases outside the gene matches: 6. CDR3: CASSIRRQGADTQYF. The CDR3 bases are TGTGCCAGTAGTATAAGGCGCCAGGGGGCAGATACGCAGTATTTT.

The V call is TRBV27, the J call TRBJ2-4; 8 nucleotides agree with TRBD1. Germline lookup yields CDR1 MNHEY and CDR2 SMNVEV (reference sequence). This CDR3 is 16 amino acids long. Trimming removed 5 bases from V and 0 bases from J; junction bases left unmatched: 6. Here the CDR3 reads CASSVRQGLAKNIQYF. CDR3 DNA: TGTGCCAGCAGTGTTCGACAGGGGTTAGCCAAAAACATTCAGTACTTC.